Shown below are 9 T cell receptor beta chains from a single sample sequenced in a study of regulatory T cells in long-lasting Graves disease. As to time point: newly diagnosed GD, antithyroid drugs for less than 3 months. PBMC-extracted RNA yielded the TCR library. Combining iRepertoire HTBI primers with Arm-PCR of CDR3 regions, the authors built TCR beta libraries. Each CDR3 protein gets one entry after TCRdb re-called the multiplex PCR reads with MiXCR. The data contain about 560,000 distinct CDR3 sequences, about 16% of them singletons. The same specimen was also included in a second study, on T cells in Graves' hyperthyroidism and ophthalmopathy.

The material was peripheral blood mononuclear cells (PBMCs), obtained at new diagnosis, from a patient treated with antithyroid drugs. These TCRs come from a young man with Graves disease.

This clonotype was seen ten or more times. The J gene is TRBJ1-2, the V gene TRBV27; D remains unclear. Germline lookup yields CDR1 MNHEY and CDR2 SMNVEV (reference sequence). V dropped 5 bases and J dropped 4 bases, with 11 bases sitting between them. This CDR3 has 13 amino acids. CDR3 bases: TGTGCCAGCAGTGCCGGCAGGATCTATGGCTACACCTTC. Protein sequence: CASSAGRIYGYTF.

About this clonotype itself: Possible read error: a much larger clone is one base away. This chain connects TRBV15 to TRBJ1-4; D unclear. The CDR3 extends over 15 amino acids. CDR1 is LNHNV and CDR2 is YYDKDF in the germline V gene (reference sequence). CDR3 DNA sequence: TGTGCCATCAGCATGGTTGGGGCAACTAATGAAAAACTGTTTTTT. Translation gives CAISMVGATNEKLFF.

This chain uses TRBV7-2 with TRBJ1-2, with TRBD1 identical over 7 bases. The junction had 18 bases not matched to a gene; V was cut back by 4 bases and J by 4 bases. The CDR3 totals 18 residues. Per the germline V gene, CDR1 is SGHTA and CDR2 is FQGNSA. CDR3 nucleotides: TGTGCCAGCAGCTCCTCGGGAGGGGCCCGCCAGGGGGGCTATGGCTACACCTTC. This sequence encodes CASSSSGGARQGGYGYTF.

This clonotype was recorded at least ten times. CDR3 in amino acids: CAISGLAGENYEQYF. The CDR3 nucleotides are TGTGCCATCAGCGGACTAGCGGGAGAAAACTACGAGCAGTACTTC. The V gene is TRBV10-3, the J gene TRBJ2-7, with TRBD2 matching over 13 bases. With V trimmed by 6 bases and J by 3 bases, 5 bases remained unmatched. The CDR3 is 15 residues long. The V gene's germline CDR1 is ENHRY and CDR2 SYGVKD.

This clonotype was counted at least ten times. The chain joins TRBV7-3 to TRBJ2-1, with TRBD1 matching over 8 bases. Trimming took 2 bases from V and 8 from J; bases not matched to a gene: 5. This CDR3 has 14 residues. Germline V lookup: CDR1 SGHTA, CDR2 FQGTGA. This chain's CDR3 is CASSLVQGAHEQFF. CDR3 DNA: TGTGCCAGCAGCTTAGTCCAGGGGGCGCATGAGCAGTTCTTC.

The chain couples TRBV28 to TRBJ2-1; the match to TRBD2 covers 11 bases. The V gene's germline CDR1 is MDHEN and CDR2 SYDVKM. Trimming removed 4 bases from V and 3 bases from J; junction bases left unmatched: 5. The CDR3 is 16 amino acids. CDR3: CASSSPGLAVYNEQFF. The CDR3 DNA follows: TGTGCCAGCAGTTCACCGGGACTAGCGGTCTACAATGAGCAGTTCTTC. The whole variable domain, filled in from reference TRBV28 and TRBJ2-1, reads DVKVTQSSRYLVKRTGEKVFLECVQDMDHENMFWYRQDPGLGLRLIYFSYDVKMKEKGDIPEGYSVSREKKERFSLILESASTNQTSMYLCASSSPGLAVYNEQFFGPGTRLTVL.

The table lists this clonotype with a few counts. The chain has TRBV9 and TRBJ1-5; a possible D gene is TRBD1 (5 bases). Trimming cost V 3 bases and J 6 bases, with 16 bases left between them. CDR1 and CDR2 from the germline V gene are SGDLS and YYNGEE. The CDR3 is 15 amino acids. The CDR3 DNA reads as TGTGCCAGCAGCGGGGGGGTAGCTGGGGGTCAGCCCCAGCATTTT. This codes for CASSGGVAGGQPQHF.

The chain carries TRBV10-2 and TRBJ2-3, with 7 bases matching TRBD2. The V gene's germline CDR1 is WSHSY and CDR2 SAAADI. The CDR3 covers 17 residues. The V gene end was trimmed by 0 bases and the J gene end by 2 bases; junction bases not matched to a gene: 8. The CDR3 nucleotides are TGCGCCAGCAGTGAGTCAGGGGCTAGCGGATTCACAGATACGCAGTATTTT. Its translation: CASSESGASGFTDTQYF.

The genes are TRBV4-1 and TRBJ2-7; D not resolved. CDR1 is MGHRA, CDR2 YSYEKL, per germline. V gave up 1 base and J gave up 3 bases, with 7 bases separating them. CDR3 length: 13 amino acids. In DNA, the CDR3 is TGCGCCAGCAGCCAAGGCTACGACTACGAGCAGTACTTC. Translated, it gives CASSQGYDYEQYF.